One and the same sample provided the 28 T cell receptor beta chains below, sequenced in a study of T cells in localized non-small cell lung cancer. Profiled with immunoSEQ multiplex PCR; TCRdb holds only in-frame clones, not every one. The table has approximately 15,000 clones, over 75% seen once. Sequenced material: peripheral blood mononuclear cells, taken before any cancer treatment. These receptors were taken from a male donor at least 60 years old with stage II lung adenocarcinoma.

The chain couples TRBV4-3 to TRBJ1-2; D gene uncertain. The CDR3 length is 14 residues. Trimming removed 1 base at V and 8 bases at J, with 14 bases between. Germline V gene sequence: CDR1 LGHNA, CDR2 YSLEER. Here the CDR3 DNA reads TGCGCCAGCAGCCAAGGCGGATCTGTGGGCGGCTACACCTTC. Its translation is CASSQGGSVGGYTF.

The rearrangement links TRBV7-9 to TRBJ1-2; D is ambiguous. Looked up from germline, CDR1 is SEHNR and CDR2 is FQNEAQ (reference sequence). The CDR3 covers 15 residues. V gave up 1 base and J gave up 8 bases, with 17 bases separating them. CDR3 in DNA: TGTGCCAGCAGCTTAGGTTCCCAGGCCCCTTGGGGCTACACCTTC. Amino acids: CASSLGSQAPWGYTF.

The chain joins TRBV27 to TRBJ2-3; TRBD2 matches at 12 bases. CDR1 MNHEY and CDR2 SMNVEV come from the germline V gene (reference sequence). V lost 6 bases, J lost 2 bases, and 15 bases stayed unmatched. The CDR3 loop spans 19 amino acids. CDR3 DNA: TGTGCCAGCAGCCGCAGCGGACTAGCGGGACTCCTTCACACAGATACGCAGTATTTT. Translation gives CASSRSGLAGLLHTDTQYF.

This clone is termed hyperexpanded. The chain carries TRBV10-1 and TRBJ2-3, with D possibly being TRBD2 (6 bases). Deletions cut 1 base from V and 2 bases from J, with 13 bases between. The germline V gene encodes CDR1 WNHNN and CDR2 SYGVQD (reference sequence). The CDR3 runs to 16 residues. The CDR3 loop reads CASSELASEVTDTQYF. The CDR3 DNA reads TGCGCCAGCAGTGAGTTGGCTAGCGAGGTCACAGATACGCAGTATTTT.

This clone was seen only a few times. The chain recombines TRBV7-8 with TRBJ2-2; D perhaps matches TRBD2 (5 bases). Trimming stripped 5 bases from V and 7 bases from J, with 17 bases between. The CDR3 contains 15 residues. From germline, CDR1 is SGHVS and CDR2 FQNEAQ. The CDR3 nucleotides read TGTGCCAGCAGCCCCCTGGCCAGTGCGGGCGGGGAGCTGTTTTTT. It yields the protein CASSPLASAGGELFF. Filled out from reference TRBV7-8 and TRBJ2-2, the complete variable domain reads GAGVSQSPRYKVAKRGQDVALRCDPISGHVSLFWYQQALGQGPEFLTYFQNEAQLDKSGLPSDRFFAERPEGSVSTLKIQRTQQEDSAVYLCASSPLASAGGELFFGEGSRLTVL.

This clone was detected a few times. The genes are TRBV19 and TRBJ1-2, with TRBD1 identical over 7 bases. Trimming removed 7 bases from V and 4 bases from J; junction bases left unmatched: 6. The CDR3 loop spans 13 amino acids. Germline lookup yields CDR1 LNHDA and CDR2 SQIVND (reference sequence). CDR3 sequence reads: CASMGQGGYGYTF. The CDR3 DNA is TGTGCCAGTATGGGGCAGGGGGGCTATGGCTACACCTTC.

The chain has TRBV28 and TRBJ1-1; D perhaps matches TRBD1 (5 bases). Germline CDR1 is MDHEN and CDR2 is SYDVKM. V lost 7 bases and J lost 1, with 10 bases in between. The CDR3 spans 13 residues. The CDR3 reads CASIRGGNTEAFF. Written as DNA, the CDR3 is TGTGCCAGCATCCGTGGGGGGAACACTGAAGCTTTCTTT.

The rearrangement joins TRBV21-1 to TRBJ1-5. TRBV21-1 is deemed a pseudogene. CDR3 length: 15 amino acids. The CDR3 DNA sequence: TGTGCCAGCAGCATGACTCCAGGAATCAATCAGCCCCAGCATTTT. Amino acids: CASSMTPGINQPQHF.

A word on this clone: It is unclear where the CDR3 begins or ends on the DNA, so no DNA is shown, and the CDR3 is as TCRdb lists it. The J gene is TRBJ2-1, the V gene TRBV4-3. Per the germline V gene, CDR1 is LGHNA and CDR2 is YSLEER. The CDR3 is 14 residues long, counting both termini. This CDR3 is CASSQDNFGNEQFF.

This chain connects TRBV14 to TRBJ2-5; 7 nucleotides line up with TRBD2. V gave up 1 base and J gave up 5 bases; unmatched junction bases: 4. Germline loops: CDR1 SGHDN, CDR2 FVKESK. This CDR3 region has 14 residues. CDR3 loop: CASSQGRGTETQYF. In DNA form, the CDR3 reads TGTGCCAGCAGCCAAGGGCGGGGGACGGAGACCCAGTACTTC.

The chain uses TRBV19 and TRBJ2-2; 7 nucleotides align to TRBD1. Germline V lookup: CDR1 LNHDA, CDR2 SQIVND (reference sequence). The ends lost 5 bases at V and 2 bases at J; junction bases unmatched: 5. CDR3 size: 15 residues. Here the CDR3 DNA reads TGTGCCAGTAGTTATGGGACAGTAAACACCGGGGAGCTGTTTTTT. Translation: CASSYGTVNTGELFF.

The chain couples TRBV5-1 to TRBJ1-4; possibly TRBD1 for D (6 bases). Looked up from germline, CDR1 is SGHRS and CDR2 is YFSETQ. The CDR3 covers 16 residues. Trimming took off 3 bases at V and 3 bases at J, with 15 bases between the two ends. This CDR3 reads CASSSGRTAANEKLFF. CDR3 nucleotide sequence: TGCGCCAGCAGCTCGGGGAGGACAGCCGCTAATGAAAAACTGTTTTTT.

This clone was seen a single time. The rearrangement links TRBV19 to TRBJ2-5; D tentatively reads TRBD1 or TRBD2 (5 bases each). The CDR3 is 13 amino acids. Germline V gives CDR1 LNHDA, CDR2 SQIVND (reference sequence). Between the trimmed V and J ends, which lost 6 bases and 1 base, there was a span of 9 bases. The CDR3 nucleotides are TGTGCCAGTAGGGACGGGACCCAAGAGACCCAGTACTTC. It yields the protein CASRDGTQETQYF.

The chain combines TRBV6-5 with TRBJ2-1, with D perhaps TRBD1 (5 bases). The CDR3 totals 11 residues. From germline, CDR1 is MNHEY and CDR2 SVGAGI. Trimming stripped 7 bases from V and 7 bases from J, with 8 bases between. The CDR3: CASIKGNEQFF. The CDR3 DNA reads TGTGCCAGCATCAAGGGGAATGAGCAGTTCTTC.

The chain joins TRBV9 to TRBJ1-1, with D tentatively TRBD1 (5 bases). CDR1 and CDR2 (germline): SGDLS, YYNGEE. The CDR3 is made up of 15 amino acids. The ends were cut back, 1 base at V and 6 bases at J, with 16 bases in the middle. CDR3 nucleotide sequence: TGTGCCAGCAGCGTAAAGGGGCAACGGATGGCTGAAGCTTTCTTT. Translated: CASSVKGQRMAEAFF. Using reference TRBV9 and TRBJ1-1 for the parts outside the CDR3, the full variable domain is DSGVTQTPKHLITATGQRVTLRCSPRSGDLSVYWYQQSLDQGLQFLIQYYNGEERAKGNILERFSAQQFPDLHSELNLSSLELGDSALYFCASSVKGQRMAEAFFGQGTRLTVV.

The rearrangement uses TRBV29-1 and TRBJ2-1; 8 bases line up with TRBD1. CDR3 length: 11 residues. Losses at the gene ends were 6 bases for V and 13 bases for J; bases not matched to a gene: 8. Germline V lookup: CDR1 SQVTM, CDR2 ANQGSEA. CDR3 bases: TGCAGCGTCGGAGGGGACAGGACTCAGTTCTTC. Protein product: CSVGGDRTQFF.

The chain has TRBV28 and TRBJ2-7, with 11 bases aligning to TRBD2. Germline lookup yields CDR1 MDHEN and CDR2 SYDVKM. J lost 1 base, V lost 8 bases, and 7 bases had no gene match. The CDR3 loop spans 15 amino acids. The CDR3 coding sequence is TGTGCCAGCGGGGCCGGGACTAGCGGATCCTACGAGCAGTACTTC. Translated, it gives CASGAGTSGSYEQYF. The entire variable domain, with the rest obtained from reference TRBV28 and TRBJ2-7, is as follows: DVKVTQSSRYLVKRTGEKVFLECVQDMDHENMFWYRQDPGLGLRLIYFSYDVKMKEKGDIPEGYSVSREKKERFSLILESASTNQTSMYLCASGAGTSGSYEQYFGPGTRLTVT.

This clone appeared a few times. The J gene is TRBJ1-6, the V gene TRBV28; D gene ambiguous. Germline CDR1 MDHEN, CDR2 SYDVKM. The CDR3 covers 14 residues. Trimming removed 2 bases at V and 7 bases at J, with 9 bases between. DNA of the CDR3: TGTGCCAGCAGTTTACTGGTCCCGAATTCACCCCTCCACTTT. Amino acid sequence: CASSLLVPNSPLHF.

The chain links TRBV5-1 to TRBJ2-7; 7 nucleotides agree with TRBD1. The J segment lost 5 bases and the V segment lost 5 bases, leaving 10 bases of the junction unmatched. CDR3 length: 14 amino acids. Germline CDR1 and CDR2: SGHRS and YFSETQ. The chain's CDR3 is CASSARQGADEQYF. Here the CDR3 DNA reads TGCGCCAGCAGTGCCCGACAGGGAGCCGACGAGCAGTACTTC.

V usage is TRBV29-1 and J usage is TRBJ1-3, with TRBD1 identical over 7 bases. The CDR3 runs 12 residues. After removal of 5 bases from V and 3 bases from J, the junction contained 1 base not matched to a gene. Germline V gene sequence: CDR1 SQVTM, CDR2 ANQGSEA. CDR3: CSVTGVGNTIYF. CDR3 DNA: TGCAGCGTTACAGGGGTTGGAAACACCATATATTTT.

The chain links TRBV29-1 to TRBJ2-6; D is perhaps TRBD1 (5 bases). CDR1 and CDR2 (germline): SQVTM, ANQGSEA. The length of the CDR3 is 15 residues. V shed 5 bases and J shed 0 bases, with 11 bases lying between them. Here the CDR3 DNA reads TGCAGCGTTATTGGGGCGAGCTCTGGGGCCAACGTCCTGACTTTC. As protein: CSVIGASSGANVLTF.

This clone has a handful of counts. The chain combines TRBV19 with TRBJ2-2, with 10 bases lining up with TRBD1. Germline CDR1 reads LNHDA; CDR2 reads SQIVND (reference sequence). The length of the CDR3 is 15 residues. With 6 bases clipped from V and 4 bases from J, the junction kept 5 bases outside the gene matches. This CDR3 is CASRVTGGRTGELFF. DNA for the CDR3: TGTGCCAGTAGGGTGACAGGGGGCCGCACCGGGGAGCTGTTTTTT.

V is TRBV25-1 and J is TRBJ1-1; D not certain. Germline CDR1 reads MGHDK; CDR2 reads SYGVNS. This CDR3 region has 14 residues. Trimming pared 6 bases from V and 2 bases from J, leaving 13 bases between. Here the CDR3 reads CASRKDGGNTEAFF. CDR3 bases: TGTGCCAGCAGGAAGGACGGTGGAAACACTGAAGCTTTCTTT.

The chain joins TRBV7-9 to TRBJ1-2; D possibly corresponds to TRBD1 (6 bases). The germline CDR1 and CDR2 sequences are SEHNR and FQNEAQ (reference sequence). The V end lost 3 bases, the J end lost 5 bases, and 13 bases lay between the germline ends. The CDR3 runs 14 residues. DNA for the CDR3: TGTGCCAGCAGCTTTATCAGGGGCTTGTATGGCTACACCTTC. Residues: CASSFIRGLYGYTF.

Written as DNA, the CDR3 is TGTGCCAGTAGACAAGCGGGAGAGACCCAGTACTTC. Amino acids: CASRQAGETQYF. V usage is TRBV19 and J usage is TRBJ2-5, with a weak D call TRBD2 (6 bases). V lost 6 bases and J lost 4, with 9 bases in between. CDR1 is LNHDA and CDR2 is SQIVND in the germline V gene (reference sequence). This CDR3 is 12 amino acids long.

The chain uses TRBV4-1 and TRBJ1-4; 7 bases agree with TRBD1. V gave up 2 bases and J gave up 4 bases; unmatched junction bases: 7. The CDR3 loop spans 16 amino acids. Germline lookup yields CDR1 MGHRA and CDR2 YSYEKL. The CDR3 bases are TGCGCCAGCAGCCAACCGACGACAGGGATTAATGAAAAACTGTTTTTT. Its translation: CASSQPTTGINEKLFF.

The rearrangement uses TRBV5-4 and TRBJ1-2; 7 bases map to TRBD1. The V segment lost 4 bases and the J segment 1 base; nucleotides outside the gene matches: 7. This CDR3 contains 15 residues. Germline assignment: CDR1 SGHNT and CDR2 YYREEE (reference sequence). The CDR3: CASSGTETHNYGYTF. The CDR3 bases are TGTGCCAGCAGCGGGACAGAGACTCATAACTATGGCTACACCTTC.

The J gene is TRBJ2-5, the V gene TRBV27; D gene uncertain. The CDR3 runs 13 residues. The germline CDR1 and CDR2 sequences are MNHEY and SMNVEV (reference sequence). V lost 7 bases to trimming and J lost 1 base, with 10 bases between them. The CDR3 nucleotides are TGTGCCAGCAAAGGCTGGACCCAAGAGACCCAGTACTTC. Its translation: CASKGWTQETQYF.